The 32 T cell receptor beta chains listed next were all sequenced from one sample in a study of naive and memory T cell subsets. The SP2 primer and nested alpha and beta constant region primers amplified ligated cDNA in four rounds. In TCRdb, the 5' RACE reads were re-called with MiXCR into one record per CDR3 protein. The sample carries over 45,000 distinct CDR3 sequences, 7.6% recorded once. A UMI-containing oligonucleotide was joined by 3' ligation to the TCR cDNA template. The receptors originated from a female donor in good health.

The genes are TRBV11-2 and TRBJ2-5; D may match TRBD1 or TRBD2 (5 bases each). Deletions cut 5 bases from V and 5 bases from J, with 18 bases between. Germline CDR1 and CDR2: SGHAT and FQNNGV. The CDR3 has 15 residues. Written as DNA, the CDR3 is TGTGCCAGCAGCCCTAGTACGGGTTGGGGGGAGACCCAGTACTTC. Residues: CASSPSTGWGETQYF.

This clonotype was counted at least ten times. The chain recombines TRBV5-1 with TRBJ2-3, with D maybe TRBD2 (5 bases). The V and J ends lost 0 bases and 4 bases respectively, with 9 bases between them. CDR1 is SGHRS, CDR2 YFSETQ, per germline. This CDR3 contains 14 residues. DNA for the CDR3: TGCGCCAGCAGCTTGGTGGTGGAGGCAGATACGCAGTATTTT. Protein product: CASSLVVEADTQYF.

Many counts were recorded for this clonotype. The V gene is TRBV12-3 or TRBV12-4, the J gene TRBJ1-4, with a tentative D call TRBD1 (6 bases). The CDR3 sequence is 14 residues long. V was trimmed by 3 bases and J by 7 bases, leaving 12 bases between them. CDR3 DNA: TGTGCCAGCAGTTTTCTACAGGGCGGTGAAAAACTGTTTTTT. This sequence encodes CASSFLQGGEKLFF.

CDR3 protein: CSARAGIGNSPLHF. The CDR3, as DNA: TGCAGTGCTAGAGCGGGAATTGGTAATTCACCCCTCCACTTT. V gene TRBV20-1 combines with J gene TRBJ1-6; D is undetermined. This CDR3 spans 14 amino acids. Germline V gene data show CDR1 as DFQATT and CDR2 as SNEGSKA (reference sequence). Deletions cut 1 base from V and 6 bases from J, with 10 bases between.

This clonotype came up a few times. This rearrangement joins TRBV12-3 or TRBV12-4 to TRBJ1-3; D call uncertain. V was shortened by 2 bases and J by 0 bases, with 14 bases between the two germline ends. The CDR3 is 17 residues long. The chain's CDR3 is CASSLMVSLLSGNTIYF. CDR3 nucleotides: TGTGCCAGCAGTTTAATGGTCTCACTCCTCTCTGGAAACACCATATATTTT.

This clonotype was recorded at least ten times. This chain joins TRBV11-2 and TRBJ1-4; D gene unclear. The CDR3 length is 18 residues. V was cut by 3 bases and J by 0 bases, with 17 bases left in between. Germline V gene data show CDR1 as SGHAT and CDR2 as FQNNGV. CDR3 sequence: CASSLAGKGWTTNEKLFF. The CDR3, as DNA: TGTGCCAGCAGCTTGGCTGGGAAAGGGTGGACAACTAATGAAAAACTGTTTTTT.

This clonotype was detected many times. The chain is built from TRBV6-5 and TRBJ2-3; D might be TRBD2 (6 bases). The V gene's germline CDR1 is MNHEY and CDR2 SVGAGI. The CDR3 sequence is 13 residues long. Trimming took off 8 bases at V and 0 bases at J, with 9 bases between the two ends. DNA for the CDR3: TGTGCCAGCGCGACTAGTAGCACAGATACGCAGTATTTT. This gives the protein CASATSSTDTQYF.

This clonotype was seen only a few times. The genes are TRBV30 and TRBJ1-2; the D is unclear. V shed 4 bases and J shed 3 bases, with 15 bases lying between them. CDR1 GTSNPN and CDR2 SVGIG come from the germline V gene (reference sequence). This CDR3 contains 14 residues. For the CDR3, the DNA is TGTGCCTGGACATCCCTACCGGCCTACTATGGCTACACCTTC. Its translation: CAWTSLPAYYGYTF.

The V and J genes are TRBV5-1 and TRBJ1-2; D ambiguous. The CDR3 loop spans 14 amino acids. The V gene lost 0 bases and the J gene lost 1 base, with 7 bases spanning the gap. CDR1 is SGHRS, CDR2 YFSETQ, per germline. The CDR3 loop reads CASSLEDCNYGYTF. CDR3 nucleotide sequence: TGCGCCAGCAGCTTGGAGGACTGTAACTATGGCTACACCTTC.

This clonotype came up a few times. This chain uses TRBV6-2 or TRBV6-3 with TRBJ1-1; D might be TRBD1 (5 bases). The germline CDR1 and CDR2 sequences are MNHEY and SVGEGT. The ends were cut back, 7 bases at V and 4 bases at J, with 13 bases in the middle. This CDR3 contains 13 residues. The CDR3 region has the DNA TGTGCCAGCACCCAACTGAGGGGCACTGAAGCTTTCTTT. Amino acid sequence: CASTQLRGTEAFF.

This chain connects TRBV7-2 to TRBJ1-5, with D possibly TRBD1 on 5 matching bases. The CDR3 is 14 residues long. Trimming pared 4 bases from V and 5 bases from J, leaving 12 bases between. Germline loops: CDR1 SGHTA, CDR2 FQGNSA. CDR3 residues: CASSSRLTDQPQHF. The CDR3 coding sequence is TGTGCCAGCAGCTCGCGATTGACAGATCAGCCCCAGCATTTT. The full variable domain, rest sourced from reference TRBV7-2 and TRBJ1-5, is GAGVSQSPSNKVTEKGKDVELRCDPISGHTALYWYRQSLGQGLEFLIYFQGNSAPDKSGLPSDRFSAERTGGSVSTLTIQRTQQEDSAVYLCASSSRLTDQPQHFGDGTRLSIL.

This rearrangement joins TRBV12-3 or TRBV12-4 to TRBJ2-6, with no clear D. This CDR3 is 13 amino acids long. The V end was cut by 3 bases, the J end by 1 base, with 1 base between. CDR3 sequence: CASSFSGANVLTF. CDR3 in DNA: TGTGCCAGCAGTTTTTCTGGGGCCAACGTCCTGACTTTC.

The J gene is TRBJ1-2, the V gene TRBV19, with D possibly being TRBD1 (5 bases). Germline V gives CDR1 LNHDA, CDR2 SQIVND (reference sequence). The CDR3 contains 13 residues. The V gene lost 3 bases and the J gene lost 8 bases, with 13 bases spanning the gap. The CDR3 sequence is CASSIIPGGGYTF. CDR3 coding DNA: TGTGCCAGTAGTATCATCCCGGGGGGAGGCTACACCTTC.

The chain couples TRBV7-2 to TRBJ2-1, with 7 nucleotides matching TRBD1. Germline CDR1 is SGHTA and CDR2 is FQGNSA. Unmatched junction bases numbered 3, after V lost 3 bases and J lost 4 bases. The CDR3 is made up of 14 amino acids. The CDR3 is CASSFPGQYNEQFF. CDR3 nucleotide sequence: TGTGCCAGCAGCTTCCCGGGACAGTACAATGAGCAGTTCTTC.

There are many counts of this clonotype. The chain employs TRBV29-1 and TRBJ2-5; D remains ambiguous. Per the germline V gene, CDR1 is SQVTM and CDR2 is ANQGSEA. This CDR3 is 14 amino acids long. V was pared by 7 bases and J by 5 bases, with 20 bases between. Written as DNA, the CDR3 is TGCAGCGGGACGGACCATCTCTCCCGCGAGACCCAGTACTTC. It is translated as CSGTDHLSRETQYF.

This clonotype showed up many times. This chain uses TRBV12-3 or TRBV12-4 with TRBJ1-2, with 9 bases lining up with TRBD1. This CDR3 spans 15 amino acids. The V segment lost 6 bases and the J segment 2 bases; nucleotides outside the gene matches: 7. The CDR3 nucleotides read TGTGCCAGCAGAGTCATCGGACAGGGGAACTATGGCTACACCTTC. Protein: CASRVIGQGNYGYTF.

Sample share makes this clonotype medium-sized. The chain's CDR3 is CAWSPGQGYEQYF. The CDR3 bases are TGTGCCTGGTCTCCGGGACAGGGGTATGAGCAGTACTTC. The rearrangement joins TRBV30 to TRBJ2-7, with TRBD1 matching over 10 bases. Per the germline V gene, CDR1 is GTSNPN and CDR2 is SVGIG (reference sequence). This CDR3 spans 13 amino acids. V was pared by 5 bases and J by 7 bases, with 8 bases of the junction left unmatched.

Ten or more counts support this clonotype. The chain couples TRBV29-1 to TRBJ1-1; D gene ambiguous. The germline CDR1 and CDR2 sequences are SQVTM and ANQGSEA. The ends were cut back, 4 bases at V and 2 bases at J, with 14 bases in the middle. This CDR3 has 14 residues. CDR3 sequence reads: CSVVVGPGNTEAFF. CDR3 DNA: TGCAGCGTTGTCGTAGGGCCAGGAAACACTGAAGCTTTCTTT.

Only a few counts were recorded for this clonotype. The genes are TRBV20-1 and TRBJ1-4; possibly TRBD1 for D (5 bases). Germline CDR1 DFQATT, CDR2 SNEGSKA (reference sequence). The CDR3 length is 13 residues. V lost 3 bases and J 8 bases, leaving 13 bases between the germline ends. CDR3 nucleotides: TGCAGTGCTAGCCCCGGAGGGGACGAAAAACTGTTTTTT. Protein sequence: CSASPGGDEKLFF.

Comments on this clonotype: At one of its ends the junction is not consistent with the germline gene, which may arise from a read error. The chain combines TRBV11-2 with TRBJ1-1, with no clear D. Germline values: CDR1 SGHAT, CDR2 FQNNGV. The CDR3 runs 15 residues. CDR3 residues: CASSLLAETGTEVFF. The CDR3, as DNA: TGTGCCAGCAGCTTACTGGCGGAGACGGGCACTGAAGTTTTCTTT. Full variable domain (outside the CDR3, taken from reference TRBV11-2 and TRBJ1-1): EAGVAQSPRYKIIEKRQSVAFWCNPISGHATLYWYQQILGQGPKLLIQFQNNGVVDDSQLPKDRFSAERLKGVDSTLKIQPAKLEDSAVYLCASSLLAETGTEVFFGQGTRLTVV.

This clonotype was counted ten times or more. This chain links TRBV10-2 with TRBJ2-5, with 7 bases aligning to TRBD1. The CDR3 extends over 14 amino acids. Germline loops: CDR1 WSHSY, CDR2 SAAADI. The trim removed 2 bases at V and 1 base at J, leaving 1 base unmatched. The CDR3 here is CASSERDSQETQYF. The CDR3 coding sequence is TGCGCCAGCAGTGAGCGGGACAGCCAAGAGACCCAGTACTTC.

On this clonotype: An end of the junction does not agree with germline; a read error may underlie this. V and J are TRBV12-5 and TRBJ1-1, with D possibly matching TRBD1 (6 bases). CDR1 LGHNT and CDR2 FRNRAP come from the germline V gene. The CDR3 has 16 residues. The CDR3 DNA sequence: TGTGCTAGTGGTTCATTCTTAAGTTCGGGACACCCGGAGTTAAGCTTT. Protein product: CASGSFLSSGHPELSF.

This clonotype has more than one count but fewer than ten. The chain joins TRBV7-2 to TRBJ2-5; 8 bases agree with TRBD1. After removal of 6 bases from V and 2 bases from J, the junction contained 5 bases not matched to a gene. There are 14 residues in the CDR3. Germline values: CDR1 SGHTA, CDR2 FQGNSA. The DNA of the CDR3 is TGTGCCAGCAGTTCTAACAGGGGGCAAGAGACCCAGTACTTC. Translating gives CASSSNRGQETQYF.

This clonotype showed up many times. The chain employs TRBV7-3 and TRBJ2-3; TRBD2 matches at 14 bases. Germline CDR1 is SGHTA and CDR2 is FQGTGA. The CDR3 is made up of 13 amino acids. J lost 15 bases, V lost 5 bases, and 7 bases had no gene match. The CDR3, as DNA: TGTGCCAGCAGCCGGACTAGCGGGGGGCCTCCCTATTTT. Residues: CASSRTSGGPPYF.

Many counts were recorded for this clonotype. This rearrangement joins TRBV6-6 to TRBJ1-4; the D is unclear. V was cut by 5 bases and J by 7 bases, with 5 bases left in between. The CDR3 runs to 11 residues. Looked up from germline, CDR1 is MNHNY and CDR2 is SVGAGI (reference sequence). The DNA of the CDR3 is TGTGCCAGCAGTACCGTTGAAAAACTGTTTTTT. Residues: CASSTVEKLFF.

This clonotype turned up a few times. The chain is built from TRBV7-2 and TRBJ2-3; 8 bases agree with TRBD2. The germline V gene encodes CDR1 SGHTA and CDR2 FQGNSA. The length of the CDR3 is 16 residues. Trimming at V came to 1 base and at J to 1 base, leaving 4 bases not matched to a gene. The CDR3, as DNA: TGTGCCAGCAGCTTAGATCTAGCGGGTGGCACAGATACGCAGTATTTT. Translating it yields CASSLDLAGGTDTQYF.

This clonotype came up a few times. DNA of the CDR3: TGTGCCACCAGCAGAGATCGGTACGAGCAGTACTTC. It translates to CATSRDRYEQYF. The chain combines TRBV15 with TRBJ2-7, with no clear D. V lost 0 bases, J lost 4 bases, and 4 bases lay in between. There are 12 residues in the CDR3. Germline V gives CDR1 LNHNV, CDR2 YYDKDF (reference sequence).

This chain connects TRBV20-1 to TRBJ2-1; D is ambiguous. The ends were cut back, 1 base at V and 0 bases at J, with 10 bases in the middle. The V gene's germline CDR1 is DFQATT and CDR2 SNEGSKA (reference sequence). The CDR3 covers 15 residues. The CDR3 here is CSARVDLSSYNEQFF. In DNA form, the CDR3 reads TGCAGTGCTAGAGTTGACCTTAGCTCCTACAATGAGCAGTTCTTC.

This clonotype was counted a few times. The chain is built from TRBV6-5 and TRBJ2-7, with 9 bases fitting TRBD2. CDR3 length equals 14 residues. Trimming cost V 2 bases and J 5 bases; bases outside gene matches: 4. CDR1 is MNHEY, CDR2 SVGAGI, per germline. CDR3 loop: CASSYERGEDEQYF. The CDR3 nucleotides read TGTGCCAGCAGTTACGAGCGGGGGGAAGACGAGCAGTACTTC.

Comments on this clonotype: At one end the junction does not follow the germline gene, possibly because of a read error. The chain couples TRBV6-2 or TRBV6-3 to TRBJ1-2; D is unclear. Germline V gene data show CDR1 as MNHEY and CDR2 as SVGEGT. The CDR3 loop spans 13 amino acids. CDR3 sequence: CASSYGRTYGDTF. For the CDR3, the DNA is TGTGCCAGCAGTTATGGCAGAACCTATGGCGACACCTTC.

A remark on this clonotype: This could be a read error, since a much larger clone is one nucleotide away. The J gene is TRBJ1-1, the V gene TRBV7-2, with D possibly TRBD1 on 5 matching bases. In germline, CDR1 is SGHTA, CDR2 FQGNSA. V was pared by 2 bases and J by 1 base, with 8 bases between. The CDR3 sequence is 14 residues long. CDR3 nucleotides: TGTGCCAGCAGCTTACAGGGCAGGAACACTGAAGCTTTCTTT. Translated, it gives CASSLQGRNTEAFF.

This clonotype has at least ten counts. CDR3 protein: CSWRGVTGELFF. The CDR3, as DNA: TGCAGCTGGCGGGGGGTCACCGGGGAGCTGTTTTTT. The V gene is TRBV29-1, the J gene TRBJ2-2; 8 bases align to TRBD2. Germline lookup yields CDR1 SQVTM and CDR2 ANQGSEA. The trim removed 8 bases at V and 4 bases at J, leaving 3 bases unmatched. The CDR3 is 12 amino acids.